This TCR beta chain was sequenced during a study of blood T cells in healthy people across ages. Primers used in a second PCR of about 6 to 11 cycles were a sample-barcoded 5' primer and a J-beta primer mix. TCRdb itself ran the 5' RACE reads through MiXCR, one entry per CDR3 protein. The table shows 1.5 million to 2 million distinct CDR3 sequences, with around 35% occurring only once. This CDR3 is built from 15 residues. The germline V gene encodes CDR1 KGHSH and CDR2 LQKENI. The receptor was isolated from a woman in her 30s in good health. Sequencing was done on a sample of blood. This chain links TRBV18 with TRBJ2-5, with D possibly TRBD2 on 6 matching bases. Gene TRBJ2-7 matches the end of the DNA better, so the J call may be wrong. The CDR3 DNA reads TGTGCCAGCTCACGCGGGGCCCCGGTCCTTTACGAGCAGTACTTC. Translation gives CASSRGAPVLYEQYF.